The 5 T cell receptor beta chains given below trace back to one sample, sequenced in a study of post-analysis software for immune sequencing data. Study conclusions and caveats: In patients, TRBV5-6, TRBV5-1 and TRBV20-1 belonged to roughly 5 TRBV segments found more frequently than in controls.

Included in the TCR beta cDNA libraries were unique molecular identifiers. MiXCR was run by TCRdb on the PCR reads, yielding one entry per CDR3 protein. The data contain hundreds of thousands of distinct CDR3 sequences, over 45% of them singletons. Their specific antigens are unknown. The specimen sequenced was blood. The receptors come from a girl aged 2-10 years with multiple sclerosis.

This rearrangement joins TRBV20-1 to TRBJ1-1, with D hard to call. The ends were cut back, 3 bases at V and 5 bases at J, with 13 bases in the middle. Looked up from germline, CDR1 is DFQATT and CDR2 is SNEGSKA (reference sequence). The CDR3 covers 13 residues. In DNA form, the CDR3 reads TGCAGTGCTAGCCCCCCCGGGGATACTGAAGCTTTCTTT. The encoded protein is CSASPPGDTEAFF.

Only a few counts were recorded for this clonotype. The chain carries TRBV5-1 and TRBJ1-2; D gene unclear. Germline assignment: CDR1 SGHRS and CDR2 YFSETQ. The CDR3 sequence is 15 residues long. Trimming left V 3 bases short and J 4 bases short, with 16 bases between. Here the CDR3 DNA reads TGCGCCAGCAGCTCCAGCAGTCCGGAGCCCTATGGCTACACCTTC. This translates into CASSSSSPEPYGYTF.

The chain carries TRBV28 and TRBJ2-1; 8 bases fit TRBD2. The germline gives CDR1 MDHEN, CDR2 SYDVKM. V lost 5 bases and J lost 5; bases outside the gene matches: 20. The CDR3 loop spans 19 amino acids. The CDR3 nucleotides are TGTGCCAGCAGTCCACATGACAGGTCCTTCGGCGGGGGGAACAATGAGCAGTTCTTC. It codes for CASSPHDRSFGGGNNEQFF.

The sample holds a few counts of this clonotype. V and J are TRBV11-2 and TRBJ2-1; D ambiguous. Between the trimmed V and J ends, which lost 5 bases and 7 bases, there was a span of 18 bases. Germline lookup yields CDR1 SGHAT and CDR2 FQNNGV. CDR3 size: 15 residues. The CDR3 DNA reads TGTGCCAGCAGCCGATTAGCTGGACCTAAGAATGAGCAGTTCTTC. Protein: CASSRLAGPKNEQFF.

This chain connects TRBV29-1 to TRBJ2-1, with TRBD1 matching 11 bases. Losses at the gene ends were 7 bases for V and 8 bases for J; bases not matched to a gene: 4. Germline V CDR1 and CDR2: SQVTM, ANQGSEA. The CDR3 is 12 residues long. CDR3 sequence: CSARTGGDEQFF. The CDR3 nucleotides are TGCAGCGCGAGGACAGGGGGCGATGAGCAGTTCTTC.